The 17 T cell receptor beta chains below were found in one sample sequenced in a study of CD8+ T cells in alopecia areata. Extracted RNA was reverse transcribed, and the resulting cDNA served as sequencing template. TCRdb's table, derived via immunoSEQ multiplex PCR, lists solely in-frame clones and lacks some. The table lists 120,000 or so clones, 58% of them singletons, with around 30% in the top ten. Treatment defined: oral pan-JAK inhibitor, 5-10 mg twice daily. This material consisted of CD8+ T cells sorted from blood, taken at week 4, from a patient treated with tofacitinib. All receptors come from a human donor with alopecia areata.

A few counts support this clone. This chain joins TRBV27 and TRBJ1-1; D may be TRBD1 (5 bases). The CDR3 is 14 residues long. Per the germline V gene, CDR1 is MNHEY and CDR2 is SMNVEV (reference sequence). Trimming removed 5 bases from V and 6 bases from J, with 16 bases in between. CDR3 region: CASSPGAPGPEAFF. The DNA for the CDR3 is TGTGCCAGCAGTCCGGGAGCGCCGGGGCCTGAAGCTTTCTTT.

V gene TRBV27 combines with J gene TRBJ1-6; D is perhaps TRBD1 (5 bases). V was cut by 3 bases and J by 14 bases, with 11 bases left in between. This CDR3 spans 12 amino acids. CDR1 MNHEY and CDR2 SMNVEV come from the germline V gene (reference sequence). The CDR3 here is CASSFGGGTLHF. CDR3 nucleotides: TGTGCCAGCAGTTTCGGGGGGGGAACCCTCCACTTT.

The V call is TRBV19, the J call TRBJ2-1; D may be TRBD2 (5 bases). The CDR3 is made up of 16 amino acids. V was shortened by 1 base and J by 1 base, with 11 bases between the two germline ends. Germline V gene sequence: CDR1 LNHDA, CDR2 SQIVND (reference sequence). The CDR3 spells CASSIVRGSSYNEQFF. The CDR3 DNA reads TGTGCCAGTAGTATAGTACGGGGAAGTTCCTACAATGAGCAGTTCTTC.

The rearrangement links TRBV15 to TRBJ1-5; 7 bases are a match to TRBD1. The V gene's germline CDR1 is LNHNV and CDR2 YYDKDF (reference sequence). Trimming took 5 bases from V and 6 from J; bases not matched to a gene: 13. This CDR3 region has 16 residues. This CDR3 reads CATSGWGDSGVQPQHF. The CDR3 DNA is TGTGCCACCAGCGGCTGGGGGGACAGCGGGGTTCAGCCCCAGCATTTT.

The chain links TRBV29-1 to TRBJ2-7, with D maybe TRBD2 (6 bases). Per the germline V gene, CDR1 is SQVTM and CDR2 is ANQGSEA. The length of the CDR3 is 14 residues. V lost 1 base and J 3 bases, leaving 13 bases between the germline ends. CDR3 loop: CSVEGDQGGYEQYF. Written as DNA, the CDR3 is TGCAGCGTTGAAGGGGACCAGGGAGGCTACGAGCAGTACTTC.

The CDR3 spells CAWSHSSGGTKNIQYF. CDR3 coding DNA: TGTGCCTGGAGTCACTCTAGCGGGGGTACCAAAAACATTCAGTACTTC. V is TRBV30 and J is TRBJ2-4; TRBD2 matches 10 bases. Per the germline V gene, CDR1 is GTSNPN and CDR2 is SVGIG (reference sequence). Germline trimming cut 2 bases from V and 2 bases from J; bases unmatched to any gene: 6. This CDR3 is built from 16 residues. Together with reference TRBV30 and TRBJ2-4, the CDR3 gives the full variable domain: SQTIHQWPATLVQPVGSPLSLECTVEGTSNPNLYWYRQAAGRGLQLLFYSVGIGQISSEVPQNLSASRPQDRQFILSSKKLLLSDSGFYLCAWSHSSGGTKNIQYFGAGTRLSVL.

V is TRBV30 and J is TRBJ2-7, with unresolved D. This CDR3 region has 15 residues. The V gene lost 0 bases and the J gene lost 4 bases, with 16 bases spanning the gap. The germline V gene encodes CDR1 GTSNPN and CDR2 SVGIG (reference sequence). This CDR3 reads CAWSVGSGSLYEQYF. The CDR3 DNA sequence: TGTGCCTGGAGTGTAGGTTCGGGCTCCCTTTACGAGCAGTACTTC.

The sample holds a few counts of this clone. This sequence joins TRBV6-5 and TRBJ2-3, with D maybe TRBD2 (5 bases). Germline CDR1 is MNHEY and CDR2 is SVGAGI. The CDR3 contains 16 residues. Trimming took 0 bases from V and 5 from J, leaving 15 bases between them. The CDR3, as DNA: TGTGCCAGCAGTTACTCGTTTGCCCGCGGAGGAGATACGCAGTATTTT. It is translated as CASSYSFARGGDTQYF.

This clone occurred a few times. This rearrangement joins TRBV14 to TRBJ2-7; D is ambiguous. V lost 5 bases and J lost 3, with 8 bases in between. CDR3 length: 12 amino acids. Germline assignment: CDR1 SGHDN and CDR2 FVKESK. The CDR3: CASSFVYYEQYF. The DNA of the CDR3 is TGTGCCAGCAGCTTTGTCTACTACGAGCAGTACTTC.

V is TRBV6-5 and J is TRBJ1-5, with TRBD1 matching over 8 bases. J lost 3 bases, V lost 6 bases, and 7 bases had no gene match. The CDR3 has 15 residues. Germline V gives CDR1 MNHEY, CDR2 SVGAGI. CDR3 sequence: CASRASTGVNQPQHF. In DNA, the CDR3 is TGTGCCAGCAGGGCGTCGACAGGGGTCAATCAGCCCCAGCATTTT.

In DNA form, the CDR3 reads TGTGCCCTTTTAACCTCCGAGCAGTACTTC. Translation gives CALLTSEQYF. The rearrangement uses TRBV30 and TRBJ2-7; no clear D. Germline V gene lookup returns CDR1 GTSNPN and CDR2 SVGIG (reference sequence). The CDR3 has 10 amino acids. Trimming took 8 bases from V and 6 from J, leaving 11 bases between them. Based on the CDR3 plus reference TRBV30 and TRBJ2-7, the full variable domain is SQTIHQWPATLVQPVGSPLSLECTVEGTSNPNLYWYRQAAGRGLQLLFYSVGIGQISSEVPQNLSASRPQDRQFILSSKKLLLSDSGFYLCALLTSEQYFGPGTRLTVT.

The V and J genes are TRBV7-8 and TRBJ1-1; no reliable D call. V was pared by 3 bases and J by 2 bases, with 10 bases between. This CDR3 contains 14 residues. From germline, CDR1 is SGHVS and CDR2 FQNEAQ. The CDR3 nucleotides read TGTGCCAGCAGCTTTTTGGGTACCAACACTGAAGCTTTCTTT. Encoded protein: CASSFLGTNTEAFF.

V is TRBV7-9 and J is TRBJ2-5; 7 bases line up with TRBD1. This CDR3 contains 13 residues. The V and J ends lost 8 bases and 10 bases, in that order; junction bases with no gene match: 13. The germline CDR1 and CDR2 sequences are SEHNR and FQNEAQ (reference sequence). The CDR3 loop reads CASCDRDLCDQYF. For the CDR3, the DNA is TGTGCCAGCTGCGACAGGGATCTCTGTGACCAGTACTTC.

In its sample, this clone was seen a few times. For the CDR3, the DNA is TGTGCCAGCAGCTTAGTCCCGCTAGCGGGGAACACCGGGGAGCTGTTTTTT. Translating it yields CASSLVPLAGNTGELFF. V is TRBV7-2 and J is TRBJ2-2; 8 nucleotides align to TRBD2. Germline V CDR1 and CDR2: SGHTA, FQGNSA. J lost 1 base, V lost 1 base, and 5 bases had no gene match. The CDR3 has 17 residues. Variable domain in full (rest from reference TRBV7-2 and TRBJ2-2): GAGVSQSPSNKVTEKGKDVELRCDPISGHTALYWYRQSLGQGLEFLIYFQGNSAPDKSGLPSDRFSAERTGGSVSTLTIQRTQQEDSAVYLCASSLVPLAGNTGELFFGEGSRLTVL.

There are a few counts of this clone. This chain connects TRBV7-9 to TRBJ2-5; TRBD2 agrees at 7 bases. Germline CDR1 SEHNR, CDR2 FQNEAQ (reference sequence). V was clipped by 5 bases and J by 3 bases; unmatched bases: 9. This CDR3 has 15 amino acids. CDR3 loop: CASSQLAPGKETQYF. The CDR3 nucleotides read TGTGCCAGCAGCCAACTAGCGCCCGGGAAAGAGACCCAGTACTTC. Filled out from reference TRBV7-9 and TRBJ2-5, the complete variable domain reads DTGVSQNPRHKITKRGQNVTFRCDPISEHNRLYWYRQTLGQGPEFLTYFQNEAQLEKSRLLSDRFSAERPKGSFSTLEIQRTEQGDSAMYLCASSQLAPGKETQYFGPGTRLLVL.

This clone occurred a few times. The CDR3 DNA is TGTGCCAGCAGCTTAAGACCTGAAGCTTTCTTT. Translating gives CASSLRPEAFF. This chain uses TRBV7-9 with TRBJ1-1; unclear D gene. V was shortened by 2 bases and J by 6 bases, with 4 bases between the two germline ends. The CDR3 runs 11 residues. The germline CDR1 and CDR2 sequences are SEHNR and FQNEAQ (reference sequence).

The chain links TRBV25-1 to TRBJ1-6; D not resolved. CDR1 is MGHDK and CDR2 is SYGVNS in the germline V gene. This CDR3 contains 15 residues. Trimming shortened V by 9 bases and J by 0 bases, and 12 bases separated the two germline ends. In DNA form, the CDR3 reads TGTGCCAGAGAGTCGGGGAGCTCCTATAATTCACCCCTCCACTTT. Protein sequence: CARESGSSYNSPLHF.